This T cell receptor (beta chain) was sequenced in a study of tumor and adjacent non-tumor tissue in lung cancer. Study overall: There were approximately twelve adenocarcinoma, a couple of squamous cell carcinoma and 1 small cell lung cancer cases. The patients, about nine men and 5 women, were about 30 to 85 with stage I to III disease.

Points on this clonotype: Antigen: not known. Given a much more abundant clone one base away, this may be a read error.

Regarding the study as a whole: Compared with tumor, normal lung showed significantly lower TCR diversity.

Germline V lookup: CDR1 DFQATT, CDR2 SNEGSKA (reference sequence). The CDR3 extends over 15 amino acids. This sample's RNA came from whole unsorted tissue. The normal lung tissue was taken more than 3 cm from the tumor edge. The library came from three nested PCR rounds adapted from ARM-PCR protocols. TCRdb used MiXCR to reprocess the multiplex PCR reads, holding one entry per CDR3 protein. The profile shows some 100,000 distinct CDR3 sequences, less than 75% of them singletons. This sequence was found in a man in his thirties or forties with non-small cell lung cancer. V gene TRBV20-1 combines with J gene TRBJ2-7; 12 bases align to TRBD2. The sample consisted of distant non-tumor lung tissue. The CDR3 DNA is TGCAGTGTTAGAATCCCGGGACTAGCGGGCTACGAGCAGTACTTC. It codes for CSVRIPGLAGYEQYF.